Listed below are T cell receptor beta chains from one sample, sequenced in a study of vaccination effects on CD4 cells after COVID-19. No antigen has been assigned to these receptors. Sequenced by immunoSEQ multiplex PCR; TCRdb stores in-frame clones only, minus some. Of more than 35,000 clones listed, about four fifths are singletons. The source material was CD4+ T cells from PBMCs cultured without peptide, sampled before COVID-19 vaccination. Receptor source: a human donor who received a COVID-19 vaccine. Each CDR3 is given with its conserved first and last residue. The D gene is left open where the match is weak. A row's size may be missing; if present it is once, few, many or a size class.

j_gene: TRBJ2-5; d_gene: -; v_gene: TRBV6-5; abundance: -; CDR3aa: CASRDLSQKETQYF; CDR3nt: TGTGCCAGCAGGGACCTATCTCAAAAAGAGACCCAGTACTTC
j_gene: TRBJ1-3; d_gene: TRBD1; v_gene: TRBV28; abundance: -; CDR3aa: CASSLGFWDRGLVGAGNTIYF; CDR3nt: TGTGCCAGCAGTCTCGGCTTCTGGGACAGGGGACTAGTAGGAGCTGGAAACACCATATATTTT
j_gene: TRBJ1-5; d_gene: -; v_gene: TRBV28; abundance: -; CDR3aa: CASSLHFSNQPQHF; CDR3nt: TGTGCCAGCAGTTTACATTTTAGCAATCAGCCCCAGCATTTT
j_gene: TRBJ1-5; d_gene: -; v_gene: TRBV30; abundance: -; CDR3aa: CAWSNGQGQPQHF; CDR3nt: TGTGCCTGGAGTAACGGGCAGGGTCAGCCCCAGCATTTT
j_gene: TRBJ2-2; d_gene: -; v_gene: TRBV18; abundance: -; CDR3aa: CASSPLGLKAGELFF; CDR3nt: TGTGCCAGCTCACCCTTAGGACTGAAAGCCGGGGAGCTGTTTTTT
j_gene: TRBJ1-2; d_gene: TRBD1; v_gene: TRBV6-1; abundance: -; CDR3aa: CASSERGQGSSYGYTF; CDR3nt: TGTGCCAGCAGTGAGAGGGGACAGGGATCTAGCTATGGCTACACCTTC
j_gene: TRBJ2-2; d_gene: -; v_gene: TRBV6-5; abundance: -; CDR3aa: CASRENTGELFF; CDR3nt: TGTGCCAGCAGGGAGAACACCGGGGAGCTGTTTTTT
j_gene: TRBJ1-1; d_gene: -; v_gene: TRBV2; abundance: -; CDR3aa: CASERGVNTEAFF; CDR3nt: TGTGCCAGCGAAAGGGGTGTGAACACTGAAGCTTTCTTT
j_gene: TRBJ1-4; d_gene: TRBD1; v_gene: TRBV9; abundance: -; CDR3aa: CASSDRTGDTDEKLFF; CDR3nt: TGTGCCAGCAGCGATCGGACAGGGGATACGGATGAAAAACTGTTTTTT
j_gene: TRBJ1-6; d_gene: -; v_gene: TRBV14; abundance: -; CDR3aa: CASSQSGISYNSPLHF; CDR3nt: TGTGCCAGCAGCCAATCGGGTATTTCCTATAATTCACCCCTCCACTTT
j_gene: TRBJ1-5; d_gene: -; v_gene: TRBV5-6; abundance: -; CDR3aa: CASSLRQAGNQPQHF; CDR3nt: TGTGCCAGCAGCCTCAGACAGGCGGGCAATCAGCCCCAGCATTTT
j_gene: TRBJ2-5; d_gene: -; v_gene: TRBV6-2/TRBV6-3; abundance: -; CDR3aa: CASSYSARTETQYF; CDR3nt: TGTGCCAGCAGTTACTCTGCCAGGACGGAGACCCAGTACTTC
j_gene: TRBJ2-3; d_gene: -; v_gene: TRBV7-2; abundance: -; CDR3aa: CASSNPPGANTDTQYF; CDR3nt: TGTGCCAGCAGCAACCCCCCCGGGGCCAATACAGATACGCAGTATTTT
j_gene: TRBJ2-6; d_gene: -; v_gene: TRBV11-2; abundance: once; CDR3aa: CASSLMGSGANVLTF; CDR3nt: TGTGCCAGCAGCTTAATGGGCTCTGGGGCCAACGTCCTGACTTTC
j_gene: TRBJ2-2; d_gene: TRBD1; v_gene: TRBV3-1/TRBV3-2; abundance: once; CDR3aa: CATLRQGSNTGELFF; CDR3nt: TGTGCCACCCTGAGACAGGGGTCGAACACCGGGGAGCTGTTTTTT
j_gene: TRBJ1-4; d_gene: TRBD1; v_gene: TRBV7-8; abundance: -; CDR3aa: CASSLDRGKEKLFF; CDR3nt: TGTGCCAGCAGCCTGGACAGGGGCAAAGAAAAACTGTTTTTT
j_gene: TRBJ2-6; d_gene: -; v_gene: TRBV3-1/TRBV3-2; abundance: -; CDR3aa: CASSQDPANVLTF; CDR3nt: TGTGCCAGCAGCCAAGATCCAGCCAACGTCCTGACTTTC
j_gene: TRBJ1-2; d_gene: -; v_gene: TRBV9; abundance: -; CDR3aa: CASSVDLSYYGYTF; CDR3nt: TGTGCCAGCAGCGTAGATCTCAGTTACTATGGCTACACCTTC
j_gene: TRBJ1-5; d_gene: -; v_gene: TRBV18; abundance: -; CDR3aa: CASSPYGGEDQPQHF; CDR3nt: TGTGCCAGCTCACCCTACGGGGGGGAGGATCAGCCCCAGCATTTT
j_gene: TRBJ2-1; d_gene: TRBD1; v_gene: TRBV3-1/TRBV3-2; abundance: -; CDR3aa: CASSQNRGKQFF; CDR3nt: TGTGCCAGCAGCCAGAACAGGGGTAAGCAGTTCTTC
j_gene: TRBJ1-3; d_gene: -; v_gene: TRBV2; abundance: few; CDR3aa: CASRTGYSGNTIYF; CDR3nt: TGTGCCAGCAGGACGGGTTACTCTGGAAACACCATATATTTT
j_gene: TRBJ1-1; d_gene: -; v_gene: TRBV5-5; abundance: -; CDR3aa: CASSLNTEAFF; CDR3nt: TGTGCCAGCAGCCTTAACACTGAAGCTTTCTTT
j_gene: TRBJ2-1; d_gene: -; v_gene: TRBV24-1; abundance: -; CDR3aa: CATGGRGNEQFF; CDR3nt: TGTGCCACGGGGGGCCGCGGCAATGAGCAGTTCTTC
j_gene: TRBJ1-2; d_gene: TRBD1; v_gene: TRBV6-6; abundance: -; CDR3aa: CASVSTGDVWPGGYTF; CDR3nt: TGTGCCAGTGTATCCACAGGGGATGTTTGGCCCGGTGGCTACACCTTC
j_gene: TRBJ1-6; d_gene: -; v_gene: TRBV11-2; abundance: few; CDR3aa: CASSLGGPYNSPLHF; CDR3nt: TGTGCCAGCAGCTTAGGGGGGCCCTATAATTCACCCCTCCACTTT
j_gene: TRBJ2-5; d_gene: -; v_gene: TRBV7-2; abundance: -; CDR3aa: CASSLVRGEETQYF; CDR3nt: TGTGCCAGCAGCTTAGTCAGGGGCGAAGAGACCCAGTACTTC
j_gene: TRBJ1-1; d_gene: -; v_gene: TRBV28; abundance: -; CDR3aa: CASILQRGVLNTEAFF; CDR3nt: TGTGCCAGCATCTTGCAGCGGGGGGTCTTGAACACTGAAGCTTTCTTT
j_gene: TRBJ2-3; d_gene: TRBD2; v_gene: TRBV10-1; abundance: -; CDR3aa: CASSAGTSGTDTQYF; CDR3nt: TGCGCCAGCAGTGCCGGGACTAGCGGCACAGATACGCAGTATTTT
j_gene: TRBJ2-1; d_gene: TRBD2; v_gene: TRBV7-2; abundance: -; CDR3aa: CASSLVQRGEDNEQFF; CDR3nt: TGTGCCAGCAGCTTAGTTCAGCGGGGGGAGGACAATGAGCAGTTCTTC
j_gene: TRBJ1-2; d_gene: -; v_gene: TRBV21-1; abundance: once; CDR3aa: CASSRGGGILVASNYGYTF; CDR3nt: TGTGCCAGCAGCCGGGGAGGGGGGATCCTCGTTGCGAGTAACTATGGCTACACCTTC
j_gene: TRBJ2-1; d_gene: TRBD2; v_gene: TRBV18; abundance: -; CDR3aa: CASSPRGGGALSEQFF; CDR3nt: TGTGCCAGCTCACCACGAGGCGGGGGGGCCCTAAGTGAGCAGTTCTTC
j_gene: TRBJ2-1; d_gene: -; v_gene: TRBV7-8; abundance: -; CDR3aa: CASSWGTGKDSGEQFF; CDR3nt: TGTGCCAGCAGCTGGGGTACAGGGAAGGATAGCGGTGAGCAGTTCTTC
j_gene: TRBJ2-2; d_gene: -; v_gene: TRBV5-1; abundance: -; CDR3aa: CASSGTALGTGELFF; CDR3nt: TGCGCCAGCAGCGGGACTGCCCTAGGCACCGGGGAGCTGTTTTTT
j_gene: TRBJ2-5; d_gene: -; v_gene: TRBV18; abundance: -; CDR3aa: CASSPPAGGQETQYF; CDR3nt: TGTGCCAGCTCACCACCGGCCGGGGGCCAAGAGACCCAGTACTTC
j_gene: TRBJ2-1; d_gene: -; v_gene: TRBV29-1; abundance: -; CDR3aa: CSAGDREQFF; CDR3nt: TGCAGCGCCGGAGACAGGGAGCAGTTCTTC
j_gene: TRBJ1-2; d_gene: -; v_gene: TRBV4-1; abundance: once; CDR3aa: CASSQEWGGTNYGYTF; CDR3nt: TGCGCCAGCAGCCAAGAATGGGGGGGTACTAACTATGGCTACACCTTC
j_gene: TRBJ1-4; d_gene: -; v_gene: TRBV6-6; abundance: -; CDR3aa: CASNFRGANEKLFF; CDR3nt: TGTGCCAGCAACTTCAGGGGTGCTAATGAAAAACTGTTTTTT
j_gene: TRBJ1-2; d_gene: TRBD1; v_gene: TRBV29-1; abundance: -; CDR3aa: CSVPLVSGGYGYTF; CDR3nt: TGCAGCGTCCCCTTGGTTTCAGGGGGCTATGGCTACACCTTC
j_gene: TRBJ1-2; d_gene: -; v_gene: TRBV3-1/TRBV3-2; abundance: few; CDR3aa: CASSQVGAGKGYGYTF; CDR3nt: TGTGCCAGCAGCCAAGTGGGGGCAGGGAAGGGCTATGGCTACACCTTC
j_gene: TRBJ2-1; d_gene: TRBD1; v_gene: TRBV15; abundance: -; CDR3aa: CAAGTGGINEQFF; CDR3nt: TGTGCCGCCGGGACAGGGGGGATTAATGAGCAGTTCTTC
j_gene: TRBJ1-2; d_gene: -; v_gene: TRBV4-1; abundance: -; CDR3aa: CASSQERVAYGYTF; CDR3nt: TGCGCCAGCAGCCAAGAGAGGGTAGCCTATGGCTACACCTTC
j_gene: TRBJ1-1; d_gene: -; v_gene: TRBV18; abundance: -; CDR3aa: CASSPGRRFTEAFF; CDR3nt: TGTGCCAGCTCACCGGGACGGCGATTCACTGAAGCTTTCTTT
j_gene: TRBJ2-5; d_gene: TRBD2; v_gene: TRBV9; abundance: -; CDR3aa: CASSGTSGGFQETQYF; CDR3nt: TGTGCCAGCTCAGGGACTAGCGGGGGCTTTCAAGAGACCCAGTACTTC
j_gene: TRBJ2-3; d_gene: -; v_gene: TRBV6-5; abundance: -; CDR3aa: CASSSPVASTDTQYF; CDR3nt: TGTGCCAGCAGTAGTCCTGTCGCTAGCACAGATACGCAGTATTTT
j_gene: TRBJ1-5; d_gene: -; v_gene: TRBV7-5; abundance: -; CDR3aa: CARSSKRDSEDSNQPQHF; CDR3nt: TGTGCCAGAAGCTCAAAACGGGACAGCGAAGATAGCAATCAGCCCCAGCATTTT
j_gene: TRBJ2-6; d_gene: -; v_gene: TRBV5-4; abundance: -; CDR3aa: CASSLNGANVLTF; CDR3nt: TGTGCCAGCAGCTTGAATGGGGCCAACGTCCTGACTTTC
j_gene: TRBJ1-5; d_gene: -; v_gene: TRBV24-1; abundance: few; CDR3aa: CATSEGAYSNQPQHF; CDR3nt: TGTGCCACCAGTGAAGGGGCTTATAGCAATCAGCCCCAGCATTTT
j_gene: TRBJ1-2; d_gene: -; v_gene: TRBV3-1/TRBV3-2; abundance: -; CDR3aa: CASSQFAGASPSGYTF; CDR3nt: TGTGCCAGCAGCCAATTTGCAGGAGCCAGCCCTTCCGGCTACACCTTC
j_gene: TRBJ1-2; d_gene: -; v_gene: TRBV10-2; abundance: few; CDR3aa: CASSQGPRVYGYTF; CDR3nt: TGCGCCAGCAGTCAGGGGCCGCGGGTGTATGGCTACACCTTC
j_gene: TRBJ1-2; d_gene: -; v_gene: TRBV6-4; abundance: -; CDR3aa: CASSDTPQAFANGYTF; CDR3nt: TGTGCCAGCAGTGACACACCCCAGGCTTTTGCGAATGGCTACACCTTC
j_gene: TRBJ2-1; d_gene: -; v_gene: TRBV12-3/TRBV12-4; abundance: -; CDR3aa: CASSFLAYEQFF; CDR3nt: TGTGCCAGCAGTTTCTTAGCTTATGAGCAGTTCTTC
j_gene: TRBJ2-3; d_gene: -; v_gene: TRBV7-2; abundance: -; CDR3aa: CASSSLPPDTQYF; CDR3nt: TGTGCCAGCAGCTCCCTCCCTCCCGATACGCAGTATTTT
j_gene: TRBJ2-1; d_gene: TRBD2; v_gene: TRBV19; abundance: -; CDR3aa: CASSTDKRGGLNEQFF; CDR3nt: TGTGCCAGTAGTACGGATAAGCGGGGGGGCCTCAATGAGCAGTTCTTC
j_gene: TRBJ1-2; d_gene: -; v_gene: TRBV5-1; abundance: -; CDR3aa: CASSLAGGGTGGYTF; CDR3nt: TGCGCCAGCAGCTTGGCCGGGGGGGGGACCGGTGGCTACACCTTC